Reported below is one T cell receptor (beta chain). TCRdb called clones again from the PCR reads with MiXCR. This sample has roughly 70,000 clones, with 18% found just once. Before thyroid surgery, none of the patients had received any treatment. The CDR3 has 13 amino acids. The germline V gene has CDR1 MNHEY and CDR2 SVGEGT. V shed 2 bases and J shed 0 bases, with 4 bases lying between them. These data belong to a study of metastatic and nonmetastatic thyroid tumors. This receptor was taken from a female donor with papillary thyroid cancer or a benign thyroid nodule (not recorded which). Some clones in this sample may be carry-over from other donors' samples. The chain joins TRBV6-2 or TRBV6-3 to TRBJ1-1; no clear D. Source material: blood. CDR3: CASSYRMNTEAFF. The CDR3 coding sequence is TGTGCCAGCAGTTACCGAATGAACACTGAAGCTTTCTTT.